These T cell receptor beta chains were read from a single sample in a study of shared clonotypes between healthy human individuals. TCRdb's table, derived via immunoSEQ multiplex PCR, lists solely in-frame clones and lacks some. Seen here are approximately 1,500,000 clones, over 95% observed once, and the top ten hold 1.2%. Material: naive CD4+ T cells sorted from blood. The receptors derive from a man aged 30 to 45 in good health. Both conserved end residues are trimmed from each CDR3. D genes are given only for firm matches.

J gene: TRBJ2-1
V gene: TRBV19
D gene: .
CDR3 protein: ASSWPSLGDEQF

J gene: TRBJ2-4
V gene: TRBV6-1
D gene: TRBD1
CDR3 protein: ASSEAYRGKAANIQY

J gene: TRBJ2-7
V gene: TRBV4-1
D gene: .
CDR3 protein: ASSPTRQFEVGTYEQY

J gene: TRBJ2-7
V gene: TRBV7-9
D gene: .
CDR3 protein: ASSLAQQAYTYEQY

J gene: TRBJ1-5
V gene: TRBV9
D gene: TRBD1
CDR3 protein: ASSAQADRLNQPQH

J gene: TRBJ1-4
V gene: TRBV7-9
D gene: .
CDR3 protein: ASSKMGARDEKLF

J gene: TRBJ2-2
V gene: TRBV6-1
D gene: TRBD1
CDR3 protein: ASTRTGSTGELF

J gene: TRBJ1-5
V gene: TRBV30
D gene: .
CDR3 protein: AWSVTGGDQPQH

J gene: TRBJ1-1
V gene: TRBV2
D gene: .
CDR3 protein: ASTLTRNTEAF

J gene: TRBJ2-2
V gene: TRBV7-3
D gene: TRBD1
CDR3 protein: ASSLTRDSLIQGTPTGELF

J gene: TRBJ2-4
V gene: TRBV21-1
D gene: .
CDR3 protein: ASLAGDYLAKNIQY

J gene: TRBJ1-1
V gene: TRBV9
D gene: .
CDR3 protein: ASSVEAMNTEAF

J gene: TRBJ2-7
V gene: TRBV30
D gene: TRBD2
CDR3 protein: AWNSLAGYEQY

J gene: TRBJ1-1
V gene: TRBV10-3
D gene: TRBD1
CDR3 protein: AISQGAYAEAF

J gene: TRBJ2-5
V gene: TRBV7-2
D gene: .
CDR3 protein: ASSSVRLQETQY

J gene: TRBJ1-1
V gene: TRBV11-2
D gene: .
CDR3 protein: ASRHGRGGTNTEAF

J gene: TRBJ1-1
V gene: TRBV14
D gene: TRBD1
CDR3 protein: ASSLRTGGYAEAF

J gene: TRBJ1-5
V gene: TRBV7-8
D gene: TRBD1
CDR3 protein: ASSPRQGGQPQH

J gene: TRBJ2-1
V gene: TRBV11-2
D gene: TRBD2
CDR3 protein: ASSPLSPGGLGHNEQF

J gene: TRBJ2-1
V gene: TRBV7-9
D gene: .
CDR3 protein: ASSLLRTRNEQF

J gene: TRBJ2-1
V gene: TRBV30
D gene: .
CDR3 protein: AWSVILAGTYNEQF

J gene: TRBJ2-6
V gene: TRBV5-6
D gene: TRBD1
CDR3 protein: ASSFLTGGSGANVLT

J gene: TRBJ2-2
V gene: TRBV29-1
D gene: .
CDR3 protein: SVDRQDTTGELF

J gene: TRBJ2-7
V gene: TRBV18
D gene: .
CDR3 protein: ASSPPGNQGEQY

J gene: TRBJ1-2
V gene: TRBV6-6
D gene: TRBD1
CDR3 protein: ASRPGQGANYGYT